One sample yielded the 27 T cell receptor beta chains listed below, sequenced in a study of blood T cells in healthy people across ages. Primed by a sample-barcoded 5' primer and a J-beta primer mix, a second PCR proceeded for about 6 to 12 cycles. Via MiXCR, TCRdb re-called the 5' RACE reads, giving one row per CDR3 protein. The sample yields about 780,000 distinct CDR3 sequences, roughly 46% seen once. Sequencing used blood. The receptor source for this set is a man older than 75 in good health.

Of note for this clonotype: The junction and the germline gene differ at one end; a read error may be behind it. This sequence joins TRBV7-2 and TRBJ1-4; no reliable D call. CDR3 size: 12 residues. Per the germline V gene, CDR1 is SGHTA and CDR2 is FQGNSA. CDR3 coding DNA: TGTGCCAGCAGTTTAGCGCCTGGAAAACTGTTTTTT. It specifies CASSLAPGKLFF.

The chain is built from TRBV20-1 and TRBJ2-5; 9 bases agree with TRBD2. Germline-derived CDR1 and CDR2 are DFQATT and SNEGSKA (reference sequence). J lost 11 bases, V lost 1 base, and 17 bases had no gene match. The CDR3 sequence is 16 residues long. The CDR3 reads CSARAFEREERYEQYF. As DNA, the CDR3 is TGCAGTGCTAGAGCTTTCGAGCGGGAGGAGAGGTATGAGCAGTACTTC.

This CDR3 is CSASPAIYNEQFF. Here the CDR3 DNA reads TGCAGTGCTAGCCCCGCGATTTACAATGAGCAGTTCTTC. This chain uses TRBV20-1 with TRBJ2-1; unclear D gene. Trimming pared 3 bases from V and 4 bases from J, leaving 10 bases between. The germline gives CDR1 DFQATT, CDR2 SNEGSKA (reference sequence). The CDR3 sequence is 13 residues long.

This clonotype was counted a few times. The V and J genes are TRBV6-5 and TRBJ1-5; D might be TRBD1 (6 bases). Germline V gene lookup returns CDR1 MNHEY and CDR2 SVGAGI. V was trimmed by 5 bases and J by 0 bases, leaving 11 bases between them. This CDR3 contains 15 residues. The CDR3 region has the DNA TGTGCCAGCAGTAAACGACAGGATAGCAATCAGCCCCAGCATTTT. Residues: CASSKRQDSNQPQHF.

The chain joins TRBV7-9 to TRBJ1-2; no clear D. Trimming shortened V by 1 base and J by 4 bases, and 10 bases separated the two germline ends. The germline gives CDR1 SEHNR, CDR2 FQNEAQ (reference sequence). This CDR3 spans 14 amino acids. CDR3 sequence (DNA): TGTGCCAGCAGCTTAGGCGCAGGAATCTATGGCTACACCTTC. Its protein is CASSLGAGIYGYTF.

The V gene is TRBV7-2, the J gene TRBJ2-3; D remains unclear. V was trimmed by 2 bases and J by 1 base, leaving 7 bases between them. Per germline, CDR1 SGHTA and CDR2 FQGNSA. This CDR3 region has 14 residues. The CDR3 nucleotides read TGTGCCAGCAGCTTAAATTTCGGCACAGATACGCAGTATTTT. Translating gives CASSLNFGTDTQYF.

The V gene is TRBV7-2, the J gene TRBJ2-3, with D possibly TRBD1 on 5 matching bases. The CDR3 is 15 amino acids. Germline assignment: CDR1 SGHTA and CDR2 FQGNSA. V was trimmed by 3 bases and J by 10 bases, leaving 20 bases between them. The CDR3 spells CASSFQGSVQDAQYF. CDR3 nucleotide sequence: TGTGCCAGCAGCTTCCAAGGGTCGGTACAGGATGCGCAGTATTTT.

This clonotype was observed at least ten times. V is TRBV7-9 and J is TRBJ2-7; possibly TRBD2 for D (6 bases). The CDR3 consists of 13 residues. CDR1 and CDR2 (germline): SEHNR, FQNEAQ (reference sequence). Trimming stripped 6 bases from V and 2 bases from J, with 11 bases between. CDR3 DNA: TGTGCCAGCAGGGGGACTGAAACCTACGAGCAGTACTTC. Amino acid sequence: CASRGTETYEQYF.

This chain links TRBV14 with TRBJ2-7, with D possibly TRBD2 on 5 matching bases. V lost 2 bases and J 6 bases, leaving 11 bases between the germline ends. Germline V lookup: CDR1 SGHDN, CDR2 FVKESK. The CDR3 is made up of 13 amino acids. The CDR3 DNA reads as TGTGCCAGCAGCCAACCGGGGTGGGGCGAGCAGTACTTC. Its translation is CASSQPGWGEQYF.

V usage is TRBV29-1 and J usage is TRBJ2-1; 8 bases line up with TRBD2. The CDR3 consists of 14 residues. J gave up 3 bases and V 6 bases, and 7 bases lay outside the gene matches. The germline gives CDR1 SQVTM, CDR2 ANQGSEA. This CDR3 is CSVLSGRSYNEQFF. CDR3 coding DNA: TGCAGCGTGCTAAGCGGGAGAAGCTACAATGAGCAGTTCTTC.

This clonotype came up a few times. The genes are TRBV20-1 and TRBJ2-1, with 9 bases lining up with TRBD2. The CDR3 has 14 residues. Trimming took 1 base from V and 8 from J; bases not matched to a gene: 6. Per the germline V gene, CDR1 is DFQATT and CDR2 is SNEGSKA (reference sequence). For the CDR3, the DNA is TGCAGTGCTAGAGCGCGGGAGGGTCTGGATGAGCAGTTCTTC. Protein sequence: CSARAREGLDEQFF.

This clonotype occurred a few times. The gene calls are TRBV7-2 and TRBJ2-3; D is possibly TRBD1 (5 bases). This CDR3 comprises 14 residues. Trimming removed 6 bases from V and 2 bases from J, with 12 bases in between. Germline V gene lookup returns CDR1 SGHTA and CDR2 FQGNSA. The CDR3, as DNA: TGTGCCAGCAGTTCCGACAGATACACAGATACGCAGTATTTT. This sequence encodes CASSSDRYTDTQYF.

V is TRBV27 and J is TRBJ2-7, with D possibly TRBD2 on 5 matching bases. Trimming took 4 bases from V and 0 from J, leaving 10 bases between them. This CDR3 region has 14 residues. Per the germline V gene, CDR1 is MNHEY and CDR2 is SMNVEV (reference sequence). The DNA for the CDR3 is TGTGCCAGCAGTTACCGGACTGACTCCTACGAGCAGTACTTC. This sequence encodes CASSYRTDSYEQYF.

This clonotype was observed a few times. The chain combines TRBV5-1 with TRBJ2-1, with TRBD1 matching 7 bases. V was clipped by 4 bases and J by 2 bases; unmatched bases: 12. The CDR3 runs to 17 residues. The germline V gene has CDR1 SGHRS and CDR2 YFSETQ. CDR3 nucleotides: TGCGCCAGCAGCCTCGACAGGGAGACGGTTCCCTACAATGAGCAGTTCTTC. Translating gives CASSLDRETVPYNEQFF.

Of note for this clonotype: Germline and junction disagree at one end, which may indicate a read error. The chain carries TRBV4-1 and TRBJ2-1, with 15 positions matching TRBD2. CDR3 length equals 19 residues. Germline CDR1 reads MGHRA; CDR2 reads YSYEKL. In DNA form, the CDR3 reads TGCGCCGGCAGCCAGGAACCGTCGGGGACTAGCGGGAGGAACAATGAGCAGTTCTTC. The encoded protein is CAGSQEPSGTSGRNNEQFF.

The DNA for the CDR3 is TGTGCCAGCAGCCGGGGGCCGGACAGCTCCTACAATGAGCAGTTCTTC. Its translation: CASSRGPDSSYNEQFF. The V call is TRBV4-2, the J call TRBJ2-1; tentatively, D is TRBD1 (6 bases). This CDR3 is 16 amino acids long. Trimming removed 4 bases at V and 0 bases at J, with 13 bases between. Per the germline V gene, CDR1 is LGHNA and CDR2 is YNFKEQ.

Of note for this clonotype: One end of the junction is discordant with germline, which a read error may explain. The chain has TRBV12-3 or TRBV12-4 and TRBJ1-5; perhaps TRBD1 as D (5 bases). The CDR3 loop spans 14 amino acids. The CDR3 sequence: CTSSLVGVNQPQHF. CDR3 sequence (DNA): TGTACCAGCAGTTTAGTAGGGGTCAATCAGCCCCAGCATTTT.

Comments on this clonotype: Possible read error: a much larger clone is one base away. V is TRBV20-1 and J is TRBJ1-5; TRBD1 is a possible D gene (5 bases). Germline loops: CDR1 DFQATT, CDR2 SNEGSKA (reference sequence). CDR3 size: 15 residues. In DNA, the CDR3 is TGCGGTGCCTTAGACCCAGGGTCAAGCAATCAGCCCCAGCATTTT. Protein: CGALDPGSSNQPQHF.

Only a few counts were recorded for this clonotype. The chain carries TRBV7-2 and TRBJ2-1; TRBD1 is a possible D gene (5 bases). This CDR3 has 15 amino acids. The V end lost 7 bases, the J end lost 8 bases, and 21 bases lay between the germline ends. CDR1 is SGHTA and CDR2 is FQGNSA in the germline V gene. The CDR3 DNA follows: TGTGCCAGCATCAAAAGTCAGGGTCTTACGGATGAGCAGTTCTTC. Protein sequence: CASIKSQGLTDEQFF.

The table lists this clonotype with a few counts. The rearrangement joins TRBV2 to TRBJ2-3; D unresolved. The CDR3 loop spans 12 amino acids. Germline values: CDR1 SNHLY, CDR2 FYNNEI. Trimming stripped 7 bases from V and 5 bases from J, with 10 bases between. The CDR3 sequence: CASTLDQDTQYF. The CDR3 nucleotides read TGTGCCAGCACGCTAGATCAAGATACGCAGTATTTT.

The chain employs TRBV2 and TRBJ1-1; tentatively, D is TRBD1 (6 bases). Germline V gene sequence: CDR1 SNHLY, CDR2 FYNNEI. This CDR3 is 14 amino acids long. With 6 bases removed from V and 3 bases from J, the gap between germline ends came to 14 bases. The CDR3 region is CASRLGGADTEAFF. CDR3 bases: TGTGCCAGCAGATTGGGGGGCGCGGACACTGAAGCTTTCTTT.

The chain uses TRBV19 and TRBJ1-1; D remains unclear. V lost 6 bases to trimming and J lost 0 bases, with 14 bases between them. The CDR3 has 15 residues. Germline V lookup: CDR1 LNHDA, CDR2 SQIVND (reference sequence). The CDR3 is CASSKRTAMNTEAFF. In nucleotides, the CDR3 is TGTGCCAGTAGCAAACGCACAGCAATGAACACTGAAGCTTTCTTT.

The gene calls are TRBV5-1 and TRBJ2-1; TRBD1 agrees at 10 bases. After removal of 4 bases from V and 8 bases from J, the junction contained 15 bases not matched to a gene. This CDR3 has 17 amino acids. Germline CDR1 reads SGHRS; CDR2 reads YFSETQ. In DNA form, the CDR3 reads TGCGCCAGCAGCCCCCATGTGACAGGGGGCGTTAAGGATGAGCAGTTCTTC. The encoded protein is CASSPHVTGGVKDEQFF. Full variable domain (outside the CDR3, taken from reference TRBV5-1 and TRBJ2-1): KAGVTQTPRYLIKTRGQQVTLSCSPISGHRSVSWYQQTPGQGLQFLFEYFSETQRNKGNFPGRFSGRQFSNSRSEMNVSTLELGDSALYLCASSPHVTGGVKDEQFFGPGTRLTVL.

The J gene is TRBJ2-5, the V gene TRBV25-1; the match to TRBD2 covers 8 bases. This CDR3 comprises 15 residues. CDR1 is MGHDK and CDR2 is SYGVNS in the germline V gene. With 3 bases clipped from V and 4 bases from J, the junction kept 7 bases outside the gene matches. CDR3 sequence: CASSDYAGGAETQYF. The CDR3 DNA sequence: TGTGCCAGCAGTGATTATGCGGGAGGTGCAGAGACCCAGTACTTC.

Of note for this clonotype: At one end, the junction sequence differs from germline, possibly due to a read error. The V call is TRBV20-1, the J call TRBJ2-2, with 9 bases aligning to TRBD2. In germline, CDR1 is DFQATT, CDR2 SNEGSKA (reference sequence). The CDR3 runs to 16 residues. CDR3: CSAGDLLAGNTGELFF. The CDR3 DNA is TGCAGTGCTGGAGATCTACTAGCGGGTAACACCGGGGAGCTGTTTTTT.

This clonotype was observed a few times. The chain recombines TRBV2 with TRBJ2-1, with no clear D. CDR3 size: 12 residues. Trimming shortened V by 1 base and J by 9 bases, and 7 bases separated the two germline ends. Germline V gene data show CDR1 as SNHLY and CDR2 as FYNNEI. The CDR3 DNA sequence: TGTGCCAGCAGTGAAGGGGCAGTTGAGCAGTTCTTC. Protein: CASSEGAVEQFF.

This clonotype was seen a handful of times. The chain joins TRBV14 to TRBJ1-4; 8 bases are shared with TRBD1. CDR1 and CDR2 from the germline V gene are SGHDN and FVKESK. CDR3 length equals 16 residues. The V gene end was trimmed by 1 base and the J gene end by 4 bases; junction bases not matched to a gene: 5. CDR3 bases: TGTGCCAGCAGCCAAGGCGGACAGGGCCTTAATGAAAAACTGTTTTTT. It translates to CASSQGGQGLNEKLFF.